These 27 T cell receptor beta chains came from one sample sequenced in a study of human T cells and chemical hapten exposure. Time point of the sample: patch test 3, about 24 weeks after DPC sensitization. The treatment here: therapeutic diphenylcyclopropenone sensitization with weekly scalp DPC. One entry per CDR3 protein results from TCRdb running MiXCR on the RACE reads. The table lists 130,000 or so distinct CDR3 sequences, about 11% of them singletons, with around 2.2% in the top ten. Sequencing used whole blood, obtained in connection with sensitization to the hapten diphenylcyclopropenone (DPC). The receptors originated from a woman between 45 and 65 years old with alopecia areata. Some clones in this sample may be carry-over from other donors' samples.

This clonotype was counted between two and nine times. The CDR3 DNA follows: TGTGCCAGCAGTAGCCGTGGGGATCCGAACACTGAAGCTTTCTTT. The encoded protein is CASSSRGDPNTEAFF. The V gene is TRBV6-2 or TRBV6-3, the J gene TRBJ1-1; D remains unclear. Germline CDR1 MNHEY, CDR2 SVGEGT. Deletions cut 5 bases from V and 1 base from J, with 14 bases between. The CDR3 sequence is 15 residues long.

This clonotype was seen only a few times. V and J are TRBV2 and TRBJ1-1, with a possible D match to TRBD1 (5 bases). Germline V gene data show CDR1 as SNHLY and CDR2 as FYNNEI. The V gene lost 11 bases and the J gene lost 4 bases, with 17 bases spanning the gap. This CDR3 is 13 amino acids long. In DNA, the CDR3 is TGTGCCTCCCAGCGGGGGGGGAGCACTGAAGCTTTCTTT. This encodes CASQRGGSTEAFF.

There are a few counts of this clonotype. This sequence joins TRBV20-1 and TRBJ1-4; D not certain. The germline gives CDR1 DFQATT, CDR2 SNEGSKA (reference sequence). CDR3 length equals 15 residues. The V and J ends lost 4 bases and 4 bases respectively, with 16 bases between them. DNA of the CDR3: TGCAGTGCTATGGGGTTGGGCCTAGGTAATGAAAAACTGTTTTTT. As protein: CSAMGLGLGNEKLFF.

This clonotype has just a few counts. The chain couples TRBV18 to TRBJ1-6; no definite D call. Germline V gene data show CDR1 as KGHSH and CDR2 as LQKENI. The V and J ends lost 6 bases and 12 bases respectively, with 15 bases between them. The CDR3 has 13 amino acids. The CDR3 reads CASSNTVLEPLHF. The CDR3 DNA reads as TGTGCCAGCTCGAACACCGTCCTAGAACCCCTCCACTTT.

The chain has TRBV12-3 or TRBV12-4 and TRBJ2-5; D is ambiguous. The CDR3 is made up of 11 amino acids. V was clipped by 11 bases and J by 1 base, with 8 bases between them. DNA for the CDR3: TGTGCCTCCTCTGTCCAAGAGACCCAGTACTTC. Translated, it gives CASSVQETQYF.

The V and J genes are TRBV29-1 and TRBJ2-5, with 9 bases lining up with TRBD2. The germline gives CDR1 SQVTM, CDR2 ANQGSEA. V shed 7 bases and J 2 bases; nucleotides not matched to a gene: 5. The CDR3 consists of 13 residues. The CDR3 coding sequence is TGCAGCGGAGCGGGAGGAGGACAAGAGACCCAGTACTTC. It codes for CSGAGGGQETQYF.

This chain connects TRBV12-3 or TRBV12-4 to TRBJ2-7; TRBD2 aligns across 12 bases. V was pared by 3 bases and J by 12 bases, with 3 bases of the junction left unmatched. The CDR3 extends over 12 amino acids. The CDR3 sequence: CASSFGTSGLYF. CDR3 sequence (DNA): TGTGCCAGCAGTTTCGGGACTAGCGGGCTGTACTTC.

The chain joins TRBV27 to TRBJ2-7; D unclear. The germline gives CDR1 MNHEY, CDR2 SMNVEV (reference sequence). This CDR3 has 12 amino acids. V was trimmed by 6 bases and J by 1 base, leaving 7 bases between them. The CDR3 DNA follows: TGTGCCAGCAGGGGCTTATCCTACGAGCAGTACTTC. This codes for CASRGLSYEQYF.

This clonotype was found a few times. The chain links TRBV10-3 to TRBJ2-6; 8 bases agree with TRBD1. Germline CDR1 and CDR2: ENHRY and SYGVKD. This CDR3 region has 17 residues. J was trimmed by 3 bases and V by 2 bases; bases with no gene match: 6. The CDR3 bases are TGTGCCATCAGTGAGGGACAGGGCCTCGGTGGGGCCAACGTCCTGACTTTC. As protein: CAISEGQGLGGANVLTF.

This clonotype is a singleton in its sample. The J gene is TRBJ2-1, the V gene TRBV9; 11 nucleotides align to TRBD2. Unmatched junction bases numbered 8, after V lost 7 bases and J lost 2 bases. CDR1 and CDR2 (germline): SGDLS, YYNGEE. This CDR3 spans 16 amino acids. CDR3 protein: CASGGPSGRTYNEQFF. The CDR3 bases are TGTGCCAGCGGGGGCCCTAGCGGGAGGACCTACAATGAGCAGTTCTTC.

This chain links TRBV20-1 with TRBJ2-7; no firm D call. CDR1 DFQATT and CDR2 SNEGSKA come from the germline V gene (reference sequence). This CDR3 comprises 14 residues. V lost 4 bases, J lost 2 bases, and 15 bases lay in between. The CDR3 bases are TGCAGTGCTACCGACCCTAAGAACACCTACGAGCAGTACTTC. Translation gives CSATDPKNTYEQYF.

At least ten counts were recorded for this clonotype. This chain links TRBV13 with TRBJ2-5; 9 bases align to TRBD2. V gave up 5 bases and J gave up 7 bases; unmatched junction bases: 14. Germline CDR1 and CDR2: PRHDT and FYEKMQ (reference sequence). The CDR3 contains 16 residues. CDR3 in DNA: TGTGCCAGCAGCCATCGACTAGCGGACGTTACAGGGACCCAGTACTTC. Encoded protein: CASSHRLADVTGTQYF.

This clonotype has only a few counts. CDR3 residues: CASSFLMNTEAFF. For the CDR3, the DNA is TGTGCCAGCAGTTTCTTAATGAACACTGAAGCTTTCTTT. The chain couples TRBV27 to TRBJ1-1; no reliable D call. Germline V gene sequence: CDR1 MNHEY, CDR2 SMNVEV (reference sequence). V was cut by 3 bases and J by 0 bases, with 5 bases left in between. This CDR3 is built from 13 residues.

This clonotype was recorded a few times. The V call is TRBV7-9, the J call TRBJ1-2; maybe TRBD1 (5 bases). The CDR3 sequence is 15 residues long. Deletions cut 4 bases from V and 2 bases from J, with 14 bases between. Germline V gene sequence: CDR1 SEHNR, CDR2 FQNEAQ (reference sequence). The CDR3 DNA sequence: TGTGCCAGCAGCTCATACGGGACGGTCAACTATGGCTACACCTTC. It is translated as CASSSYGTVNYGYTF.

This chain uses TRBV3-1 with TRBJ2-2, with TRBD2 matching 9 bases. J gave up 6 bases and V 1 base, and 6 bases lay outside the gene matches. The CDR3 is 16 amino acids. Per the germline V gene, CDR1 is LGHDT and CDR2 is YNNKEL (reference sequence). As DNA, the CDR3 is TGTGCCAGCAGCCAAGGCCCAGCGGGGGGTTCCGGGGAGCTGTTTTTT. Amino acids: CASSQGPAGGSGELFF.

The CDR3: CASSQWTGLSYEQYF. In DNA, the CDR3 is TGCGCCAGCAGCCAATGGACAGGGCTCTCCTACGAGCAGTACTTC. This chain uses TRBV4-1 with TRBJ2-7; 8 bases line up with TRBD1. Germline assignment: CDR1 MGHRA and CDR2 YSYEKL. This CDR3 spans 15 amino acids. The J segment lost 0 bases and the V segment lost 2 bases, leaving 3 bases of the junction unmatched.

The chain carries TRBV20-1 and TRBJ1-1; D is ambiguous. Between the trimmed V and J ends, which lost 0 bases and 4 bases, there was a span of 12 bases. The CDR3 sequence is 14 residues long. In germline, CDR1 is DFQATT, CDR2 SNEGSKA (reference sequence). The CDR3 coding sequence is TGCAGTGCTAGAGATCGGAGGGCTAGCACTGAAGCTTTCTTT. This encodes CSARDRRASTEAFF.

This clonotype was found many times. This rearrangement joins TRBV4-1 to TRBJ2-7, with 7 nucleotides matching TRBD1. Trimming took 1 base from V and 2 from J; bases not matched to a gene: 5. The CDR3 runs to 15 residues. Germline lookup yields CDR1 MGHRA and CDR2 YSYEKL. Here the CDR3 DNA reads TGCGCCAGCAGCCAAGGAAGGGACAGACCCTACGAGCAGTACTTC. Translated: CASSQGRDRPYEQYF.

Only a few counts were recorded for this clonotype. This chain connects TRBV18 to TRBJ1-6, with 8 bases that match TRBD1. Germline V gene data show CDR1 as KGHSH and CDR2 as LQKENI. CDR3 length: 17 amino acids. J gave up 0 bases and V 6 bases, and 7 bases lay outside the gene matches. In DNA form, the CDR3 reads TGTGCCAGCTCGCTATACAGGGGGAGCTCCTATAATTCACCCCTCCACTTT. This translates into CASSLYRGSSYNSPLHF.

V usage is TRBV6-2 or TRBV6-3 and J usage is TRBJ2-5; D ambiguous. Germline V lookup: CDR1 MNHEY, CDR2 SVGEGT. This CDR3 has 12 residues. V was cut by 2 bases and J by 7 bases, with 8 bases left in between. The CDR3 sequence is CASSYPLGTQYF. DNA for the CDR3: TGTGCCAGCAGTTACCCCTTGGGGACCCAGTACTTC.

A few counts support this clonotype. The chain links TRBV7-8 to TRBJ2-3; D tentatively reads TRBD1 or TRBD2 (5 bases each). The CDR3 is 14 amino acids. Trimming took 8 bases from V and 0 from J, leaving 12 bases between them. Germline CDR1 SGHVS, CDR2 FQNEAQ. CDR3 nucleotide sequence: TGTGCCAGCTCGGGACGAGCGAGCACAGATACGCAGTATTTT. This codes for CASSGRASTDTQYF.

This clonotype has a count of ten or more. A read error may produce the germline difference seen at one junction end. The CDR3 sequence: CSAKRQGFGEDF. CDR3 DNA: TGCAGTGCTAAGCGACAGGGGTTTGGGGAGGACTTC. V and J are TRBV20-1 and TRBJ2-7; 8 bases are a match to TRBD1. The CDR3 consists of 12 residues. Germline V gene lookup returns CDR1 DFQATT and CDR2 SNEGSKA (reference sequence).

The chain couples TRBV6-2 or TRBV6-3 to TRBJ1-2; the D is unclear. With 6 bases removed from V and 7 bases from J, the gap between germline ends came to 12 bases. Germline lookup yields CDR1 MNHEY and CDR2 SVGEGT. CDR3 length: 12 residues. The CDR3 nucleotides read TGTGCCAGCAGCCCTGTGGGCCGTGGCTACACCTTC. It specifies CASSPVGRGYTF.

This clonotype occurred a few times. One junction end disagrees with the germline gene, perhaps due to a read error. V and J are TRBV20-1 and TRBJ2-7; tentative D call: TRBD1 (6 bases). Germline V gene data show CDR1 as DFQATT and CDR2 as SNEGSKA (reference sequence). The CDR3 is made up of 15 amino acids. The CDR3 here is CSAREVPGASDEQYF. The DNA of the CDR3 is TGCAGTGCTAGAGAGGTCCCAGGGGCCTCCGACGAGCAGTACTTC.

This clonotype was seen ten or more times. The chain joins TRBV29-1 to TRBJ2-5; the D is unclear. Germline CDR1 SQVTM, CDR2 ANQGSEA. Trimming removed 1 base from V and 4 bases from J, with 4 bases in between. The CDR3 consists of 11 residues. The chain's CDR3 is CSVEGGETQYF. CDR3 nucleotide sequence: TGCAGCGTTGAAGGGGGAGAGACCCAGTACTTC.

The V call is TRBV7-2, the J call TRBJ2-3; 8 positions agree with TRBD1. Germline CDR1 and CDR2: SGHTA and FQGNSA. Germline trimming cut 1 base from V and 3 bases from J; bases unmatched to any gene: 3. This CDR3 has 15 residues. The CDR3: CASSLGGQVTDTQYF. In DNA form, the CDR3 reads TGTGCCAGCAGCTTAGGGGGACAGGTAACAGATACGCAGTATTTT.

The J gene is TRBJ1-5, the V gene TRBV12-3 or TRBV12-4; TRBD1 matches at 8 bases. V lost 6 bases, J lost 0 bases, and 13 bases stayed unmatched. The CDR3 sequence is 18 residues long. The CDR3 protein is CASSPADRDYPSNQPQHF. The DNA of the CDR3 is TGTGCCAGCAGCCCGGCGGACAGGGATTACCCTAGCAATCAGCCCCAGCATTTT.